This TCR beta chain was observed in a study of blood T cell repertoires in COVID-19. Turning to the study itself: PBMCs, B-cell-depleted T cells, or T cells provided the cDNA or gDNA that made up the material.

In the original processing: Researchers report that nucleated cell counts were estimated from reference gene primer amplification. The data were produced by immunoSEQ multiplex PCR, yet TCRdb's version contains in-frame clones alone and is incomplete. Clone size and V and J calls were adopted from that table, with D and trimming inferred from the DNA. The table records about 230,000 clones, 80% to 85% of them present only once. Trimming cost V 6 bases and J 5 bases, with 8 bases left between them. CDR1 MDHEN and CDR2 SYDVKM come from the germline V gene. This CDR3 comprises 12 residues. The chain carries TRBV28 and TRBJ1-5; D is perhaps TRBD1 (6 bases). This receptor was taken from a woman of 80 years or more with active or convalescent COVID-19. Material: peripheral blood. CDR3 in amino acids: CASSAGDQPQHF. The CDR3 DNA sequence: TGTGCCAGCAGCGCAGGGGATCAGCCCCAGCATTTT.